This T cell receptor beta chain is drawn from a study of CD8 T cells in ankylosing spondylitis. Per the germline V gene, CDR1 is SGDLS and CDR2 is YYNGEE. The V gene end was trimmed by 5 bases and the J gene end by 7 bases; junction bases not matched to a gene: 4. The CDR3 runs 13 residues. Using its own MiXCR run on the 5' RACE reads, TCRdb lists one record per CDR3 protein. The sample carries more than 25,000 distinct CDR3 sequences, around 5.2% recorded once. This clonotype was detected only a few times. Sequencing used blood, either unsorted or a sorted T cell fraction (not recorded which). This sequence joins TRBV9 and TRBJ2-2; 8 bases fit TRBD1. The TCR originated in a female donor with ankylosing spondylitis or in good health (not recorded which). CDR3 coding DNA: TGTGCCAGCAGAGGACAGGGCAACGGGGAGCTGTTTTTT. Translated, it gives CASRGQGNGELFF.